The 26 T cell receptor beta chains in this list originate from one sample, sequenced in a study of T cells after posttransplantation cyclophosphamide. Data came from immunoSEQ multiplex PCR; TCRdb stores just in-frame clones and leaves some out. The data hold tens of thousands of clones, with about 91% observed a single time. The sample comprised PBMCs. These receptors came from a woman in her 50s in good health and a related stem cell transplant donor.

As concerns this clone: At the DNA level, this CDR3 is encoded by other sequences in the same sample as well. Written as DNA, the CDR3 is TGTGCCAGCAGCTTGGATCTACAGAGCTCCTATAATTCACCCCTCCACTTT. Protein product: CASSLDLQSSYNSPLHF. The rearrangement links TRBV5-4 to TRBJ1-6; D unresolved. CDR3 size: 17 residues. Germline lookup yields CDR1 SGHNT and CDR2 YYREEE (reference sequence). Trimming removed 0 bases from V and 0 bases from J, with 10 bases in between.

The J gene is TRBJ1-1, the V gene TRBV5-1; TRBD1 matches 12 bases. V shed 4 bases and J 0 bases; nucleotides not matched to a gene: 7. CDR1 is SGHRS and CDR2 is YFSETQ in the germline V gene. CDR3 length equals 17 residues. The CDR3 sequence: CASSLAGTGGLNTEAFF. In DNA, the CDR3 is TGCGCCAGCAGCCTGGCCGGGACAGGGGGCTTGAACACTGAAGCTTTCTTT. Combining the CDR3 with reference TRBV5-1 and TRBJ1-1 gives the whole variable domain KAGVTQTPRYLIKTRGQQVTLSCSPISGHRSVSWYQQTPGQGLQFLFEYFSETQRNKGNFPGRFSGRQFSNSRSEMNVSTLELGDSALYLCASSLAGTGGLNTEAFFGQGTRLTVV.

This chain links TRBV5-1 with TRBJ2-5; TRBD1 is a possible D gene (5 bases). The CDR3 has 14 amino acids. Germline assignment: CDR1 SGHRS and CDR2 YFSETQ. V was clipped by 4 bases and J by 0 bases, with 10 bases between them. The CDR3: CASSGVGDQETQYF. As DNA, the CDR3 is TGCGCCAGCAGCGGAGTAGGGGACCAAGAGACCCAGTACTTC.

Remarks on this clone: The same CDR3 is also encoded by other DNA sequences in this sample. The chain recombines TRBV5-1 with TRBJ2-3; TRBD2 aligns across 8 bases. Germline CDR1 reads SGHRS; CDR2 reads YFSETQ. This CDR3 is 15 amino acids long. After removal of 4 bases from V and 1 base from J, the junction contained 5 bases not matched to a gene. The CDR3 DNA is TGCGCCAGCAGCCTCGGACTAGCCGGCACAGATACGCAGTATTTT. It encodes CASSLGLAGTDTQYF.

The rearrangement links TRBV11-2 to TRBJ2-7, with a possible D match to TRBD2 (6 bases). V gave up 1 base and J gave up 4 bases, with 8 bases separating them. Germline V CDR1 and CDR2: SGHAT, FQNNGV. The CDR3 contains 13 residues. CDR3 coding DNA: TGTGCCAGCAGCTTAGGGGCGGGGTACGAGCAGTACTTC. Amino acids: CASSLGAGYEQYF.

This clone was observed once. The chain has TRBV11-2 and TRBJ2-7; 11 nucleotides align to TRBD2. Looked up from germline, CDR1 is SGHAT and CDR2 is FQNNGV. After removal of 5 bases from V and 3 bases from J, the junction contained 6 bases not matched to a gene. The CDR3 covers 15 residues. The CDR3 DNA reads as TGTGCCAGCAGCCCACGAGGGACTAGCGGCTACGAGCAGTACTTC. This sequence encodes CASSPRGTSGYEQYF.

V is TRBV5-6 and J is TRBJ2-7; 9 bases line up with TRBD1. Germline CDR1 reads SGHDT; CDR2 reads YYEEEE. The CDR3 has 15 amino acids. The V segment lost 0 bases and the J segment 3 bases; nucleotides outside the gene matches: 4. CDR3: CASSLEQGALYEQYF. The CDR3 DNA follows: TGTGCCAGCAGCTTGGAACAGGGGGCCCTCTACGAGCAGTACTTC.

The chain recombines TRBV6-6 with TRBJ2-7, with unresolved D. The CDR3 extends over 14 amino acids. From germline, CDR1 is MNHNY and CDR2 SVGAGI (reference sequence). V was trimmed by 5 bases and J by 4 bases, leaving 15 bases between them. CDR3 sequence: CASSPPDQAYEQYF. The CDR3 DNA sequence: TGTGCCAGCAGTCCCCCCGACCAGGCGTACGAGCAGTACTTC.

This chain joins TRBV29-1 and TRBJ1-3; no definite D call. Trimming stripped 8 bases from V and 1 base from J, with 6 bases between. Germline V CDR1 and CDR2: SQVTM, ANQGSEA. The CDR3 runs to 11 residues. This CDR3 is CSCRSGNTIYF. Here the CDR3 DNA reads TGCAGCTGTAGATCTGGAAACACCATATATTTT. The complete variable domain, with remaining parts taken from reference TRBV29-1 and TRBJ1-3, reads SAVISQKPSRDICQRGTSLTIQCQVDSQVTMMFWYRQQPGQSLTLIATANQGSEATYESGFVIDKFPISRPNLTFSTLTVSNMSPEDSSIYLCSCRSGNTIYFGEGSWLTVV.

The rearrangement joins TRBV2 to TRBJ2-7; 9 nucleotides agree with TRBD1. The length of the CDR3 is 13 residues. The V gene end was trimmed by 7 bases and the J gene end by 4 bases; junction bases not matched to a gene: 5. The germline gives CDR1 SNHLY, CDR2 FYNNEI. The CDR3 DNA sequence: TGTGCCAGCATACGGGACAGGGATTACGAGCAGTACTTC. Translating it yields CASIRDRDYEQYF.

The chain links TRBV27 to TRBJ1-1; D is possibly TRBD1 (6 bases). The V end was cut by 9 bases, the J end by 1 base, with 15 bases between. Germline CDR1 and CDR2: MNHEY and SMNVEV (reference sequence). The CDR3 runs to 14 residues. DNA of the CDR3: TGTGCCAGTCGCCTGGGCAGGGGGAACACTGAAGCTTTCTTT. It is translated as CASRLGRGNTEAFF.

V gene TRBV5-1 combines with J gene TRBJ1-3; TRBD1 aligns across 9 bases. Trimming cost V 6 bases and J 0 bases; bases outside gene matches: 16. The CDR3 is 19 amino acids. CDR1 and CDR2 from the germline V gene are SGHRS and YFSETQ. CDR3 sequence (DNA): TGCGCCAGCACCCCACGCCCGGGACAGGGACTAAGCTCTGGAAACACCATATATTTT. It codes for CASTPRPGQGLSSGNTIYF.

This chain joins TRBV27 and TRBJ1-6; the D gene is possibly TRBD1 (5 bases). CDR3 length: 17 residues. Germline V gene lookup returns CDR1 MNHEY and CDR2 SMNVEV (reference sequence). V was cut by 7 bases and J by 8 bases, with 24 bases left in between. Written as DNA, the CDR3 is TGTGCCAGCAATTTCGGGGGGGAGGGAGGGGTACATTCACCCCTCCACTTT. It specifies CASNFGGEGGVHSPLHF.

This clone has only one observation. The rearrangement links TRBV6-5 to TRBJ1-5; 8 bases map to TRBD1. Germline CDR1 MNHEY, CDR2 SVGAGI. The V gene end was trimmed by 7 bases and the J gene end by 5 bases; junction bases not matched to a gene: 4. This CDR3 comprises 13 residues. The CDR3 DNA follows: TGTGCCAGCAACAGGGGGACCCATCAGCCCCAGCATTTT. Translating it yields CASNRGTHQPQHF.

The chain has TRBV4-1 and TRBJ2-7; TRBD1 matches at 11 bases. Germline CDR1 is MGHRA and CDR2 is YSYEKL. Losses at the gene ends were 5 bases for V and 1 base for J; bases not matched to a gene: 4. The CDR3 is 15 amino acids. CDR3 sequence: CASSGGQGESYEQYF. The CDR3 DNA follows: TGCGCCAGCAGCGGGGGACAGGGGGAATCCTACGAGCAGTACTTC.

The chain has TRBV2 and TRBJ1-6; 8 bases agree with TRBD1. The ends lost 5 bases at V and 8 bases at J; junction bases unmatched: 8. This CDR3 has 15 residues. The germline CDR1 and CDR2 sequences are SNHLY and FYNNEI. The CDR3 here is CASSYGQGYDSPLHF. The CDR3, as DNA: TGTGCCAGCAGTTATGGACAGGGTTACGATTCACCCCTCCACTTT.

The V gene is TRBV11-3, the J gene TRBJ1-1; unclear D gene. Trimming removed 0 bases from V and 1 base from J, with 3 bases in between. The germline V gene encodes CDR1 SGHNT and CDR2 YENEEA. There are 13 residues in the CDR3. This CDR3 is CASSLDSNTEAFF. The CDR3 DNA reads TGTGCCAGCAGCTTAGACTCGAACACTGAAGCTTTCTTT.

The chain recombines TRBV15 with TRBJ1-4, with D unclear. Trimming cost V 5 bases and J 0 bases, with 10 bases left between them. Germline V gene data show CDR1 as LNHNV and CDR2 as YYDKDF (reference sequence). The CDR3 sequence is 15 residues long. CDR3 bases: TGTGCCACCAGCCGCCAAGCTGCAACTAATGAAAAACTGTTTTTT. Protein: CATSRQAATNEKLFF.

The chain is built from TRBV5-3 and TRBJ2-7, with TRBD1 identical over 7 bases. TRBV5-3 has ORF status, its function being uncertain. Losses at the gene ends were 9 bases for V and 1 base for J; bases not matched to a gene: 4. The CDR3 extends over 12 amino acids. The CDR3 region is CATGQPSYEQYF. The DNA for the CDR3 is TGTGCCACGGGACAGCCGTCCTACGAGCAGTACTTC.

This chain links TRBV4-1 with TRBJ1-2; D remains ambiguous. CDR1 MGHRA and CDR2 YSYEKL come from the germline V gene. Trimming took 1 base from V and 6 from J, leaving 12 bases between them. The CDR3 is made up of 14 amino acids. CDR3 bases: TGCGCCAGCAGCCAAGTACTAGGAGCTAATGGCTACACCTTC. This encodes CASSQVLGANGYTF.

V is TRBV7-2 and J is TRBJ2-5; 12 nucleotides agree with TRBD1. This CDR3 region has 18 residues. Trimming removed 2 bases from V and 5 bases from J; junction bases left unmatched: 12. CDR1 and CDR2 from the germline V gene are SGHTA and FQGNSA. The CDR3 bases are TGTGCCAGCAGCTTATGGGGACCCGGGACAGGGGGCGGGGAGACCCAGTACTTC. Protein: CASSLWGPGTGGGETQYF.

The chain carries TRBV6-5 and TRBJ2-7, with D uncertain. This CDR3 comprises 13 residues. Trimming removed 5 bases at V and 2 bases at J, with 10 bases between. The germline CDR1 and CDR2 sequences are MNHEY and SVGAGI. Here the CDR3 reads CASSLTETYEQYF. The CDR3 DNA reads TGTGCCAGCAGTCTAACAGAAACCTACGAGCAGTACTTC.

This clone was observed once. DNA for the CDR3: TGTGCCAGCACGCGTACCCAGGGGGCTGGAGGGGAGCTGTTTTTT. This sequence encodes CASTRTQGAGGELFF. This chain connects TRBV9 to TRBJ2-2; TRBD1 agrees at 8 bases. Germline CDR1 SGDLS, CDR2 YYNGEE. This CDR3 is 15 amino acids long. Germline trimming cut 6 bases from V and 8 bases from J; bases unmatched to any gene: 12.

The V call is TRBV5-1, the J call TRBJ1-1; TRBD1 matches at 7 bases. Germline CDR1 reads SGHRS; CDR2 reads YFSETQ. The length of the CDR3 is 14 residues. The junction had 8 bases not matched to a gene; V was cut back by 4 bases and J by 5 bases. The CDR3 bases are TGCGCCAGCAGCGGACGACAGGGAGGAACTGAAGCTTTCTTT. Encoded protein: CASSGRQGGTEAFF.

The V and J genes are TRBV7-9 and TRBJ2-7, with 9 positions matching TRBD2. This CDR3 is 15 amino acids long. Germline V gene sequence: CDR1 SEHNR, CDR2 FQNEAQ (reference sequence). Trimming at V came to 2 bases and at J to 0 bases, leaving 2 bases not matched to a gene. In DNA, the CDR3 is TGTGCCAGCAGCTTACTAGCGGGGACCTCCTACGAGCAGTACTTC. The encoded protein is CASSLLAGTSYEQYF.

The rearrangement links TRBV9 to TRBJ2-7, with unresolved D. CDR1 SGDLS and CDR2 YYNGEE come from the germline V gene. Trimming removed 3 bases from V and 7 bases from J, with 14 bases in between. This CDR3 is 13 amino acids long. CDR3 region: CASSGLVRREQYF. CDR3 coding DNA: TGTGCCAGCAGCGGTCTTGTGCGTCGGGAGCAGTACTTC. Full variable domain (outside the CDR3, taken from reference TRBV9 and TRBJ2-7): DSGVTQTPKHLITATGQRVTLRCSPRSGDLSVYWYQQSLDQGLQFLIQYYNGEERAKGNILERFSAQQFPDLHSELNLSSLELGDSALYFCASSGLVRREQYFGPGTRLTVT.